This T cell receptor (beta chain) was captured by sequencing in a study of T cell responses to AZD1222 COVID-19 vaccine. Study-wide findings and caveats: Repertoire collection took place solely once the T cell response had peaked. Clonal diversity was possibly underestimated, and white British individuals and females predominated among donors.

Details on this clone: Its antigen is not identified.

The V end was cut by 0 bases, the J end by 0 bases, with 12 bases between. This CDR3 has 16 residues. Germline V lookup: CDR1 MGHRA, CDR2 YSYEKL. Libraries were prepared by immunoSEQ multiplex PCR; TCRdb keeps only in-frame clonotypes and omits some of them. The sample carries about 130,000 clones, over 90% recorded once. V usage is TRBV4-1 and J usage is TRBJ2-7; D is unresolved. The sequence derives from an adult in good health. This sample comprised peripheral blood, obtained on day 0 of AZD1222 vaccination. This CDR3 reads CASSQEVSPYSYEQYF. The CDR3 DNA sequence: TGCGCCAGCAGCCAAGAGGTCAGTCCCTACTCCTACGAGCAGTACTTC.